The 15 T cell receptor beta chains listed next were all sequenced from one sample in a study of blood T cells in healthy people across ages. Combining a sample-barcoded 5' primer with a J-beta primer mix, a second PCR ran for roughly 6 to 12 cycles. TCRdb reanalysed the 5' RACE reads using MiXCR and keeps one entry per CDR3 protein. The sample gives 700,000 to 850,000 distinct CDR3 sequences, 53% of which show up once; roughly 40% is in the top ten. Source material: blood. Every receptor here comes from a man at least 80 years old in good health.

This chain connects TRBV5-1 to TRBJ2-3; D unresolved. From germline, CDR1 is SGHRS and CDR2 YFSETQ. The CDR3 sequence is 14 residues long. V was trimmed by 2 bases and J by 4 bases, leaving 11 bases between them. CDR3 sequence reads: CASSFGQNADTQYF. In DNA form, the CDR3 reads TGCGCCAGCAGCTTTGGGCAGAACGCAGATACGCAGTATTTT.

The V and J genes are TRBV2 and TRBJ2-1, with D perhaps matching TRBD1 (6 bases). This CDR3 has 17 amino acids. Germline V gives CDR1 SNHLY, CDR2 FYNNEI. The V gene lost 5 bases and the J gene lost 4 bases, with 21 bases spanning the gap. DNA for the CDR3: TGTGCCAGCAGTTTTGGGCTTACAGGGTCCGGGTACAATGAGCAGTTCTTC. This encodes CASSFGLTGSGYNEQFF.

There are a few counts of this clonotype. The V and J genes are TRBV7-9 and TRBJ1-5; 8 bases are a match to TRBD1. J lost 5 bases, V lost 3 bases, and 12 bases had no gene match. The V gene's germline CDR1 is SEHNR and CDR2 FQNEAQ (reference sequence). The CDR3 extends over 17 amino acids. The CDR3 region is CASSFARATGEHQPQHF. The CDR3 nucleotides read TGTGCCAGCAGCTTCGCCCGGGCGACAGGGGAACATCAGCCCCAGCATTTT.

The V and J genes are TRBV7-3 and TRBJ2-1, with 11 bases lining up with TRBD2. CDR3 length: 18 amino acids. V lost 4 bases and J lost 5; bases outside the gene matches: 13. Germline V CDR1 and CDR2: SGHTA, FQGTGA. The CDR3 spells CASSSHRLAGGSNNEQFF. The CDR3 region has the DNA TGTGCCAGCAGCTCCCACAGGTTAGCGGGAGGGTCTAACAATGAGCAGTTCTTC. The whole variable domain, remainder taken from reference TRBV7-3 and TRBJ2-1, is GAGVSQTPSNKVTEKGKYVELRCDPISGHTALYWYRQSLGQGPEFLIYFQGTGAADDSGLPNDRFFAVRPEGSVSTLKIQRTERGDSAVYLCASSSHRLAGGSNNEQFFGPGTRLTVL.

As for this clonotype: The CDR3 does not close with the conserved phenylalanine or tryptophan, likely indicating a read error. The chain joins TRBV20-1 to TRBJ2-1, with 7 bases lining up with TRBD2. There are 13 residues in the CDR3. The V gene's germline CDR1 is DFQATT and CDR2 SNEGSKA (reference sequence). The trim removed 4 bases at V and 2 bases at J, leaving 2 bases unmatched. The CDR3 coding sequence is TGCAGTGCTATGAGCGGGGCCTACAATGAGCAGTTCGTC. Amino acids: CSAMSGAYNEQFV.

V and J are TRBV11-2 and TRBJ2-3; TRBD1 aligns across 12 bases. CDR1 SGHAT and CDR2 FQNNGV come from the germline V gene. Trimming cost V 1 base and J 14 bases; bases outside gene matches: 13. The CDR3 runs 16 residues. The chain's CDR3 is CASSLGGTGGRRYAYF. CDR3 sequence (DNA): TGTGCCAGCAGCTTAGGGGGGACAGGGGGCCGCAGATACGCGTATTTT.

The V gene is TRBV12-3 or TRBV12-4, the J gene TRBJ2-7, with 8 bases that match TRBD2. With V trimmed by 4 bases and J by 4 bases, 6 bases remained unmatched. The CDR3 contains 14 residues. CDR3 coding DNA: TGTGCCAGCAGTTCCTACAGCGGGGGATACGAGCAGTACTTC. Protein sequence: CASSSYSGGYEQYF.

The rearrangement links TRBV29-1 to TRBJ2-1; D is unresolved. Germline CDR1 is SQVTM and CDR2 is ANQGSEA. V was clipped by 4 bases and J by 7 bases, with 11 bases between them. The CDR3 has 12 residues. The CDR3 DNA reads TGCAGCGTTGTTGGATTCGGAAATGAGCAGTTCTTC. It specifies CSVVGFGNEQFF.

Written as DNA, the CDR3 is TGTGCCAGCAGCCACTTAGGGTCACCCCTCCACTTT. It is translated as CASSHLGSPLHF. This chain joins TRBV3-1 and TRBJ1-6; D is unresolved. V was trimmed by 3 bases and J by 10 bases, leaving 7 bases between them. Germline V lookup: CDR1 LGHDT, CDR2 YNNKEL (reference sequence). The CDR3 totals 12 residues.

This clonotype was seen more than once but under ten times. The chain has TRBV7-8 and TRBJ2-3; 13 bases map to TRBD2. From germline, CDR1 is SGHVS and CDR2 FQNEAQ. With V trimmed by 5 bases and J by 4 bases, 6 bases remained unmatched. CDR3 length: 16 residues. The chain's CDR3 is CASSPWTSGSADTQYF. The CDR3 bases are TGTGCCAGCAGCCCATGGACTAGCGGGAGTGCAGATACGCAGTATTTT.

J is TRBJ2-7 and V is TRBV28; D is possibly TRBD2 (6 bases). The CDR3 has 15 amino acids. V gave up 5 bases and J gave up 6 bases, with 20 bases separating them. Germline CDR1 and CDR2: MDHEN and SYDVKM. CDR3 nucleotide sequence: TGTGCCAGCAGTCCCTACGGGCAGGGAGGTCGCGAGCAGTACTTC. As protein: CASSPYGQGGREQYF.

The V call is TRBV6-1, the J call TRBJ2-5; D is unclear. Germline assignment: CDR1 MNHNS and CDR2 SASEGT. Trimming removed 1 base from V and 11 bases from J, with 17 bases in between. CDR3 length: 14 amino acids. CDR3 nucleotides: TGTGCCAGCAGTGAAGGGACGACCAACAATGAGCAGTACTTC. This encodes CASSEGTTNNEQYF.

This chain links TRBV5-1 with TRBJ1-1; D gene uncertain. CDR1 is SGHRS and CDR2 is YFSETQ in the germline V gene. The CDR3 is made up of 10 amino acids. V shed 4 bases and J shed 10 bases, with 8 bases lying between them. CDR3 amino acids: CASSVKGAFF. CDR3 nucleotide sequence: TGCGCCAGCAGCGTGAAGGGAGCTTTCTTT.

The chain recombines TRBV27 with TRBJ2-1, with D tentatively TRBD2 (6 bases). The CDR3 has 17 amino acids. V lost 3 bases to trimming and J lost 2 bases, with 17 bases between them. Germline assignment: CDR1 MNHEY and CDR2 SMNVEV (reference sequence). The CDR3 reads CASSFFGRDGAYNEQFF. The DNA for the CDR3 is TGTGCCAGCAGTTTTTTTGGGCGGGACGGGGCCTACAATGAGCAGTTCTTC.

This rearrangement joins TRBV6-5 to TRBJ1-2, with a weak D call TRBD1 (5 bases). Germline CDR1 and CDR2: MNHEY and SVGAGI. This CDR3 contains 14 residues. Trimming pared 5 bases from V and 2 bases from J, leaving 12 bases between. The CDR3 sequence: CASSADGGNYGYTF. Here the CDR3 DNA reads TGTGCCAGCAGTGCGGACGGGGGAAACTATGGCTACACCTTC.